The 15 T cell receptor beta chains presented below share a single source sample, sequenced in a study of blood T cell repertoires in COVID-19. Some clones are missing from TCRdb's copy, which holds only in-frame ones; the method was immunoSEQ multiplex PCR. The data hold approximately 76,000 clones, with around 80% observed a single time. Sequenced sample: peripheral blood. The receptors here all came from a man aged 80 or over with active or convalescent COVID-19.

This clone was counted between two and nine times. The chain combines TRBV5-6 with TRBJ1-1; maybe TRBD1 (6 bases). The germline V gene has CDR1 SGHDT and CDR2 YYEEEE. CDR3 size: 14 residues. Trimming cost V 4 bases and J 7 bases, with 17 bases left between them. DNA of the CDR3: TGTGCCAGCAGCCCGGGAACAGGGAGGGGTGAAGCTTTCTTT. Amino acids: CASSPGTGRGEAFF.

This chain links TRBV5-1 with TRBJ2-7, with 7 positions matching TRBD1. This CDR3 is built from 17 residues. Per germline, CDR1 SGHRS and CDR2 YFSETQ. Trimming removed 0 bases from V and 4 bases from J; junction bases left unmatched: 13. CDR3 nucleotides: TGCGCCAGCAGCTTGGCCCCGACAGGGATCCCGTTTTACGAGCAGTACTTC. Translated, it gives CASSLAPTGIPFYEQYF.

V is TRBV5-1 and J is TRBJ2-1, with D possibly TRBD2 on 6 matching bases. Trimming shortened V by 1 base and J by 6 bases, and 8 bases separated the two germline ends. CDR1 is SGHRS and CDR2 is YFSETQ in the germline V gene. This CDR3 contains 13 residues. The CDR3 sequence: CASSLYGGNEQFF. The CDR3, as DNA: TGCGCCAGCAGCTTGTACGGGGGCAATGAGCAGTTCTTC.

This clone was detected only once. Here the CDR3 reads CASSQSGRASTGELFF. Here the CDR3 DNA reads TGTGCCAGCAGCCAGAGCGGGAGGGCTAGCACCGGGGAGCTGTTTTTT. The rearrangement joins TRBV5-6 to TRBJ2-2, with 10 bases lining up with TRBD2. Per germline, CDR1 SGHDT and CDR2 YYEEEE. The CDR3 length is 16 residues. V gave up 4 bases and J gave up 4 bases; unmatched junction bases: 7.

The chain combines TRBV19 with TRBJ2-6, with 7 nucleotides matching TRBD2. In germline, CDR1 is LNHDA, CDR2 SQIVND (reference sequence). There are 15 residues in the CDR3. Trimming at V came to 7 bases and at J to 4 bases, leaving 7 bases not matched to a gene. DNA for the CDR3: TGTGCCAGTACGGCGGGAGTAGGAGGGGCCAACGTCCTGACTTTC. Its translation: CASTAGVGGANVLTF.

The genes are TRBV19 and TRBJ1-5; the D is unclear. The CDR3 runs to 14 residues. The V and J ends lost 3 bases and 3 bases respectively, with 9 bases between them. The germline CDR1 and CDR2 sequences are LNHDA and SQIVND (reference sequence). The CDR3 bases are TGTGCCAGTAGTATTTCACAGAACAATCAGCCCCAGCATTTT. Translation gives CASSISQNNQPQHF.

The chain combines TRBV4-1 with TRBJ2-5, with TRBD1 matching over 8 bases. The CDR3 is made up of 15 amino acids. Trimming cost V 1 base and J 3 bases; bases outside gene matches: 4. Germline CDR1 is MGHRA and CDR2 is YSYEKL. CDR3 DNA sequence: TGCGCCAGCAGCCAAGGGACAGGGAAAAAAGAGACCCAGTACTTC. It codes for CASSQGTGKKETQYF.

The V gene is TRBV2, the J gene TRBJ1-4, with 12 bases identical to TRBD1. V trimming: 8 bases; J trimming: 1 base; junction bases outside the gene matches: 5. The CDR3 extends over 16 amino acids. Germline V gene lookup returns CDR1 SNHLY and CDR2 FYNNEI. The CDR3, as DNA: TGTGCCAGCCTACGGGACAGGGGGCTAACTAATGAAAAACTGTTTTTT. Translated: CASLRDRGLTNEKLFF.

This chain joins TRBV5-1 and TRBJ2-1; TRBD2 aligns across 7 bases. V gave up 2 bases and J gave up 6 bases; unmatched junction bases: 5. CDR3 length: 14 amino acids. In germline, CDR1 is SGHRS, CDR2 YFSETQ. The CDR3 DNA sequence: TGCGCCAGCAGCTTTGAACTAGCGACCAATGAGCAGTTCTTC. This gives the protein CASSFELATNEQFF.

The gene calls are TRBV30 and TRBJ1-2; D is perhaps TRBD1 (5 bases). The CDR3 is 12 amino acids. The germline CDR1 and CDR2 sequences are GTSNPN and SVGIG (reference sequence). V was trimmed by 4 bases and J by 7 bases, leaving 13 bases between them. The CDR3: CAWKDTYLGYTF. Written as DNA, the CDR3 is TGTGCCTGGAAGGACACGTACCTTGGCTACACCTTC.

The chain uses TRBV19 and TRBJ1-2; D might be TRBD1 (6 bases). The CDR3 loop spans 14 amino acids. Germline V CDR1 and CDR2: LNHDA, SQIVND (reference sequence). V gave up 4 bases and J gave up 8 bases, with 17 bases separating them. The CDR3 region has the DNA TGTGCCAGTAGTACGGGTACAGGGCTCGGGGGCTACACCTTC. Encoded protein: CASSTGTGLGGYTF.

Only a few counts were recorded for this clone. The chain recombines TRBV5-1 with TRBJ1-3; 7 nucleotides match TRBD1. Germline V lookup: CDR1 SGHRS, CDR2 YFSETQ. The length of the CDR3 is 16 residues. J gave up 1 base and V 5 bases, and 9 bases lay outside the gene matches. CDR3 residues: CASSSGDSPSGNTIYF. As DNA, the CDR3 is TGCGCCAGCAGTTCCGGGGACAGCCCTTCTGGAAACACCATATATTTT.

The chain combines TRBV9 with TRBJ1-6; D is possibly TRBD1 (6 bases). CDR3 length: 15 residues. V was pared by 3 bases and J by 5 bases, with 12 bases between. The V gene's germline CDR1 is SGDLS and CDR2 YYNGEE. The CDR3 sequence is CASSAFGQNNSPLHF. The CDR3 region has the DNA TGTGCCAGCAGCGCTTTTGGACAGAATAATTCACCCCTCCACTTT.

This rearrangement joins TRBV18 to TRBJ1-1; D is unresolved. This CDR3 has 14 amino acids. Between the trimmed V and J ends, which lost 4 bases and 3 bases, there was a span of 12 bases. The V gene's germline CDR1 is KGHSH and CDR2 LQKENI. The CDR3 is CASSQTDTYTEAFF. The CDR3 DNA is TGTGCCAGCTCACAAACCGACACATACACTGAAGCTTTCTTT. Based on the CDR3 plus reference TRBV18 and TRBJ1-1, the full variable domain is NAGVMQNPRHLVRRRGQEARLRCSPMKGHSHVYWYRQLPEEGLKFMVYLQKENIIDESGMPKERFSAEFPKEGPSILRIQQVVRGDSAAYFCASSQTDTYTEAFFGQGTRLTVV.

The genes are TRBV19 and TRBJ1-2; maybe TRBD1 (5 bases). The CDR3 has 12 residues. V shed 9 bases and J shed 4 bases, with 12 bases lying between them. Germline assignment: CDR1 LNHDA and CDR2 SQIVND (reference sequence). The CDR3 DNA is TGTGCCAGCGTGGACAAAGTCTATGGCTACACCTTC. It translates to CASVDKVYGYTF. Complete variable domain (other parts from reference TRBV19 and TRBJ1-2): DGGITQSPKYLFRKEGQNVTLSCEQNLNHDAMYWYRQDPGQGLRLIYYSQIVNDFQKGDIAEGYSVSREKKESFPLTVTSAQKNPTAFYLCASVDKVYGYTFGSGTRLTVV.